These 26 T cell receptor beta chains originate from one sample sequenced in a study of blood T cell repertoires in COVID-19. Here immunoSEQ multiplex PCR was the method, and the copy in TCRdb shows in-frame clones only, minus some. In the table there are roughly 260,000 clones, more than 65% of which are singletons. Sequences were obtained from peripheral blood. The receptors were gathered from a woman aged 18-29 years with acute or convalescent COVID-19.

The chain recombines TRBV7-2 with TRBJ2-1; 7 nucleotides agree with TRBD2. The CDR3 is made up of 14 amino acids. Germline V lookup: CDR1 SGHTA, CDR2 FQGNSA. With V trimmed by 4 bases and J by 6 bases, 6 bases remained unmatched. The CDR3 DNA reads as TGTGCCAGCAGCTCGTGGGAGGGCCCCAATGAGCAGTTCTTC. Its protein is CASSSWEGPNEQFF.

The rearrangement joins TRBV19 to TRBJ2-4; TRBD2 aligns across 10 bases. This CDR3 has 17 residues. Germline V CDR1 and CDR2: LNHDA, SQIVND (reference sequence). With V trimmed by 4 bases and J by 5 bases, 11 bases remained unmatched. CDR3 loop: CASSSGIAGGDQNIQYF. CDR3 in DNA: TGTGCCAGTAGTAGTGGGATAGCGGGAGGAGACCAAAACATTCAGTACTTC.

Here the CDR3 DNA reads TGTGCCAGCAGTCCACAACCCAAATACAGGGGTGGGGACACTGAAGCTTTCTTT. This codes for CASSPQPKYRGGDTEAFF. The chain has TRBV6-6 and TRBJ1-1, with TRBD1 matching 7 bases. CDR1 and CDR2 (germline): MNHNY, SVGAGI (reference sequence). V was clipped by 5 bases and J by 3 bases; unmatched bases: 18. The CDR3 is made up of 18 amino acids.

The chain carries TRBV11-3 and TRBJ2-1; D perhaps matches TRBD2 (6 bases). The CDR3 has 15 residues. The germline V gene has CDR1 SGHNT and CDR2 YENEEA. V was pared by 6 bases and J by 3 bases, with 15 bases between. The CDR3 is CASSSGGGIYNEQFF. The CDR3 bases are TGTGCCAGCAGTTCCGGCGGAGGGATCTACAATGAGCAGTTCTTC.

CDR3 protein: CASSYQPPRGYGYTF. CDR3 bases: TGTGCCAGCAGTTACCAGCCCCCAAGGGGCTATGGCTACACCTTC. The chain recombines TRBV6-2 or TRBV6-3 with TRBJ1-2, with D possibly matching TRBD1 (5 bases). The CDR3 has 15 residues. V dropped 2 bases and J dropped 4 bases, with 14 bases sitting between them. CDR1 MNHEY and CDR2 SVGEGT come from the germline V gene.

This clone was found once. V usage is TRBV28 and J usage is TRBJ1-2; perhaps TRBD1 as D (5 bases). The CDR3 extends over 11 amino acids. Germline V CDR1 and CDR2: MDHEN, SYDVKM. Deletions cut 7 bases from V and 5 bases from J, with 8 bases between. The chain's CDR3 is CASNTGYGYTF. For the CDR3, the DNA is TGTGCCAGCAATACAGGTTATGGCTACACCTTC.

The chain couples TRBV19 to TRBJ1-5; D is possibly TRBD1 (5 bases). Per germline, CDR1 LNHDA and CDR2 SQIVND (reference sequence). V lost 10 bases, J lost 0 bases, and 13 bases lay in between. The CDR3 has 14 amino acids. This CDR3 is CATSTVYSNQPQHF. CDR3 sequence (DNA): TGTGCCACCTCGACAGTTTATAGCAATCAGCCCCAGCATTTT. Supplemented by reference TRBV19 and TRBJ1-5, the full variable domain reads DGGITQSPKYLFRKEGQNVTLSCEQNLNHDAMYWYRQDPGQGLRLIYYSQIVNDFQKGDIAEGYSVSREKKESFPLTVTSAQKNPTAFYLCATSTVYSNQPQHFGDGTRLSIL.

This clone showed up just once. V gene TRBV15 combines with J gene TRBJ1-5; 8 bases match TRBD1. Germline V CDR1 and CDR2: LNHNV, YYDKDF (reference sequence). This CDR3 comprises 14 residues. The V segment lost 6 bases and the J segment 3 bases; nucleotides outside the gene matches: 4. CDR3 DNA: TGTGCCACCAGTAGGACAGGGCTCAATCAGCCCCAGCATTTT. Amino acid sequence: CATSRTGLNQPQHF.

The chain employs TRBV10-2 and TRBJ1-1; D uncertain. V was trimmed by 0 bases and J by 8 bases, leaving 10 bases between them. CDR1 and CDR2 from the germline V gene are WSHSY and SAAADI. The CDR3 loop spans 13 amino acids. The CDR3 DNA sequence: TGCGCCAGCAGTGAGTCCGAGGTTCAAGAAGCTTTCTTT. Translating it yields CASSESEVQEAFF.

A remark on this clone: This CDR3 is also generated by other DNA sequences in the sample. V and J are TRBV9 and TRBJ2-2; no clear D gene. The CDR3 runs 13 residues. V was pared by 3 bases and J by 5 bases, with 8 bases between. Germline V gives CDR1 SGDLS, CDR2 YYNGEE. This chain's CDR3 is CASSALLTGELFF. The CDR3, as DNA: TGTGCCAGCAGCGCCCTTCTAACCGGGGAGCTGTTTTTT.

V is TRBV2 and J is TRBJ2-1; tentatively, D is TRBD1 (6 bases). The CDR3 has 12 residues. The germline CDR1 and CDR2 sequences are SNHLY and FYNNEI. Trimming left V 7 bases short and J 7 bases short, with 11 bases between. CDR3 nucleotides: TGTGCCAGCACTATGGACAGTAATGAGCAGTTCTTC. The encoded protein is CASTMDSNEQFF.

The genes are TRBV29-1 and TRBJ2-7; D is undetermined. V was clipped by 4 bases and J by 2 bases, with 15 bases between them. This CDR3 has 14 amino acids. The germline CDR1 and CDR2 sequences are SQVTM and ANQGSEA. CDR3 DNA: TGCAGCGTTGCCGCCCTAGAGTTCCCCTACGAGCAGTACTTC. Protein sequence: CSVAALEFPYEQYF.

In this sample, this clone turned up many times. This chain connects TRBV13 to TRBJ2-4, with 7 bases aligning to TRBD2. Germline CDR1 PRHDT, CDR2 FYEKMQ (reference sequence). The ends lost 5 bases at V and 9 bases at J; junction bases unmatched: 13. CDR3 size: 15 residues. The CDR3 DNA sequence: TGTGCCAGCAGCCTAGCGGTCTCCTCTCAGGGCATTCAGTACTTC. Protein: CASSLAVSSQGIQYF.

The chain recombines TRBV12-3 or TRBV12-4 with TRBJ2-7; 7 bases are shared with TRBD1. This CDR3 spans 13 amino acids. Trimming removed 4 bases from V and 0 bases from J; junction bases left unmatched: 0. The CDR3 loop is CASSWDSSYEQYF. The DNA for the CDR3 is TGTGCCAGCAGTTGGGACAGCTCCTACGAGCAGTACTTC.

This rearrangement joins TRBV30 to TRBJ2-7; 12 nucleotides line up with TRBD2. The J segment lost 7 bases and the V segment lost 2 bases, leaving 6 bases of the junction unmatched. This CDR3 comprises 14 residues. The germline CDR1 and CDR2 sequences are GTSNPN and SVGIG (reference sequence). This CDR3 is CAWSYRTSGEEQYF. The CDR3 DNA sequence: TGTGCCTGGAGTTACCGGACTAGCGGGGAGGAGCAGTACTTC.

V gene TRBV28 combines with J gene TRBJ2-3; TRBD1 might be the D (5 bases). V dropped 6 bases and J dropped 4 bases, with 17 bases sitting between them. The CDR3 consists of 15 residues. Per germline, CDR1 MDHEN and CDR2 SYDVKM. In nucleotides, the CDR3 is TGTGCCAGCAGCGCAGGACAAGCCCCCCCAGATACGCAGTATTTT. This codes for CASSAGQAPPDTQYF.

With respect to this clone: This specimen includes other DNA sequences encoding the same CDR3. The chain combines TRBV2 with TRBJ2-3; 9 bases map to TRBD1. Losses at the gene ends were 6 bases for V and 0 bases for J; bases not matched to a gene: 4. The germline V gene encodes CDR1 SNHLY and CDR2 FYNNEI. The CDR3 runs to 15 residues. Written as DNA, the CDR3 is TGTGCCAGCAGGACACAGGGGGCGAGCACAGATACGCAGTATTTT. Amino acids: CASRTQGASTDTQYF.

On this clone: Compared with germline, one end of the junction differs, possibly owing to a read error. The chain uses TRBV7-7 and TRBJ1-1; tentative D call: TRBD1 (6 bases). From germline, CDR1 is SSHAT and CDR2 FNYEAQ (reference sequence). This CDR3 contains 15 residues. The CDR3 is CASSALPGQNTEAFF. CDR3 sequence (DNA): TGTGCTAGCAGCGCTCTACCGGGACAGAACACTGAAGCTTTCTTT.

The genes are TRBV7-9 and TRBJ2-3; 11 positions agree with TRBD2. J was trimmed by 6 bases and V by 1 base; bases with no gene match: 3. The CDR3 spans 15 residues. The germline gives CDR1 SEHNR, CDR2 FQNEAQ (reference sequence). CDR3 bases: TGTGCCAGCAGCTTAGTACTAGCGGGGGTGGATACGCAGTATTTT. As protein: CASSLVLAGVDTQYF.

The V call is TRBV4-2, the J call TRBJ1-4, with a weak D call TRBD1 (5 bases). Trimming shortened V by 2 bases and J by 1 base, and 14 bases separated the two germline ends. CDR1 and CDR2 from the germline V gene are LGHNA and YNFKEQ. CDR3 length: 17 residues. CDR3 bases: TGTGCCAGCAGCCAAATGGGGGGGACGGGAACTAATGAAAAACTGTTTTTT. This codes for CASSQMGGTGTNEKLFF.

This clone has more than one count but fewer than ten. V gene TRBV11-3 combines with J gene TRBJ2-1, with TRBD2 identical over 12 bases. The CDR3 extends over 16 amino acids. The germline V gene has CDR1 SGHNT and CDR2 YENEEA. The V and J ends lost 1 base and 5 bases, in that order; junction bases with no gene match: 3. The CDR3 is CASSLGTSGADNEQFF. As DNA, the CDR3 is TGTGCCAGCAGCTTAGGGACTAGCGGGGCTGACAATGAGCAGTTCTTC.

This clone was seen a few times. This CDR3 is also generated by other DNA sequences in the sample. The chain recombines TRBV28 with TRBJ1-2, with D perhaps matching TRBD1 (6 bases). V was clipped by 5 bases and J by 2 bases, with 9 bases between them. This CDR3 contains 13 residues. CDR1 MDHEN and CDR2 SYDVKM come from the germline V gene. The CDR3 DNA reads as TGTGCCAGCAGTCTCACAGGGAACTATGGCTACACCTTC. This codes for CASSLTGNYGYTF.

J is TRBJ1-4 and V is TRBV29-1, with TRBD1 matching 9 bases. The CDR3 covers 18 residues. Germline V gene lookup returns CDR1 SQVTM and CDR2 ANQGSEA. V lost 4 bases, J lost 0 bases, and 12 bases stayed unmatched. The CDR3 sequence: CSVALDRGYLTTNEKLFF. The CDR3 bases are TGCAGCGTTGCACTGGACAGGGGTTACCTGACAACTAATGAAAAACTGTTTTTT.

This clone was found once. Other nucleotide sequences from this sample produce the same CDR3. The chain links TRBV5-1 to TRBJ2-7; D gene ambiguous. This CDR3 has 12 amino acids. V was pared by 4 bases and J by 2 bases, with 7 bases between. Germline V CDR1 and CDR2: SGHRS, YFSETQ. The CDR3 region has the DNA TGCGCCAGCAGCCCCGGTACCTACGAGCAGTACTTC. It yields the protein CASSPGTYEQYF.

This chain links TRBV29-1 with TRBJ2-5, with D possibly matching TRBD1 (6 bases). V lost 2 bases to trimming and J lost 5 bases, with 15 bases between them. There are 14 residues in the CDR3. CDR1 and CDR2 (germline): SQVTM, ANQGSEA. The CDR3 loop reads CSVERVGAEETQYF. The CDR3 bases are TGCAGCGTTGAACGGGTGGGGGCCGAGGAGACCCAGTACTTC.

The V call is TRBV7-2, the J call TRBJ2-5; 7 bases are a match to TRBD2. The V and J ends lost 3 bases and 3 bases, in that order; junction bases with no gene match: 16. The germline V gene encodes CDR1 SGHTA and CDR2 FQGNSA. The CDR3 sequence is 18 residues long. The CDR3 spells CASSLYSSDWAGEETQYF. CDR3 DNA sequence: TGTGCCAGCAGCTTGTATAGCTCGGATTGGGCGGGAGAAGAGACCCAGTACTTC.